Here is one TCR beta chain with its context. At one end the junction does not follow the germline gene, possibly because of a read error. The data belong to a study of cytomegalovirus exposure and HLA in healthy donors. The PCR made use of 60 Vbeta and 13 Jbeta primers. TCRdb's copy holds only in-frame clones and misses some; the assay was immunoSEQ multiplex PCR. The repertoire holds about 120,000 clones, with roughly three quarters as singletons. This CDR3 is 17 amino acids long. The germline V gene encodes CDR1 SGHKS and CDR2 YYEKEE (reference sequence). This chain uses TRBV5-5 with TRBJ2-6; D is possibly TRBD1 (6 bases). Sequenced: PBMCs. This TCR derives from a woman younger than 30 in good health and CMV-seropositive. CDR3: CDSRSTGRYSGANVLTF. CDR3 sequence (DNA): TGTGACAGCCGAAGCACAGGGAGATATTCTGGGGCCAACGTCCTGACTTTC.